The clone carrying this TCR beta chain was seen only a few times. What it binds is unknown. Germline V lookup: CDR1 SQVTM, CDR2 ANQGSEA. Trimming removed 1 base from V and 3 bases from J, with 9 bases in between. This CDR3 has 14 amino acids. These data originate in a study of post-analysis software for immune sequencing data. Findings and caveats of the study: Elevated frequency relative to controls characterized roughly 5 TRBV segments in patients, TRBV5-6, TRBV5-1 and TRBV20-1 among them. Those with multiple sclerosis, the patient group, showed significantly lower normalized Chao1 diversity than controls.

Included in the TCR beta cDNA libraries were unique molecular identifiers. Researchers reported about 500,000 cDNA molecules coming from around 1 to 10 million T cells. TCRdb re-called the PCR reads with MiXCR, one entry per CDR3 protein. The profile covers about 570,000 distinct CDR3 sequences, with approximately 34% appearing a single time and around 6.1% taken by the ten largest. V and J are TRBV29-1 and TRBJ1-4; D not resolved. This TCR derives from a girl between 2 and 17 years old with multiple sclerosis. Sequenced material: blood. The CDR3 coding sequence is TGCAGCGTTGAAGGGTTCGGGGCTAATGAAAAACTGTTTTTT. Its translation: CSVEGFGANEKLFF.